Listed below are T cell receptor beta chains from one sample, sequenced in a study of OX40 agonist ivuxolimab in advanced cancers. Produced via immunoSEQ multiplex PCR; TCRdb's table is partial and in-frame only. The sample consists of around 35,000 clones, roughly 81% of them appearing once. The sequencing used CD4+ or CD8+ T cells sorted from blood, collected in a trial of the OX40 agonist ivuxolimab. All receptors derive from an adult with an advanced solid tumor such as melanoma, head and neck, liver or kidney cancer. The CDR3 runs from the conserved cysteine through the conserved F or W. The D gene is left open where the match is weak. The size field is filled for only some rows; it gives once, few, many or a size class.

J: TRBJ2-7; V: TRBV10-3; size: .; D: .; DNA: TGTGCCATCAGTGTACAGGGATACGAGCAGTACTTC; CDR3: CAISVQGYEQYF
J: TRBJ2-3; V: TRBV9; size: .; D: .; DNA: TGTGCCAGCAGCCTCGACGCCACAGATACGCAGTATTTT; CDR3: CASSLDATDTQYF
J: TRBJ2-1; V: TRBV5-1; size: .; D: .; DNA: TGCGCCAGCAGGGAACGGGGCCCCTCCTACAATGAGCAGTTCTTC; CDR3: CASRERGPSYNEQFF
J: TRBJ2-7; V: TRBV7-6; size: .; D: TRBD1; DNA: TGTGCCAGCAGCTTAGGACAGGGGATCTACGAGCAGTACTTC; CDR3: CASSLGQGIYEQYF
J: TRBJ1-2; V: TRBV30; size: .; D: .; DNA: TGTGCCTGGAGTGTATGGTGGGGGGACGGCTCCTACACCTTC; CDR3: CAWSVWWGDGSYTF
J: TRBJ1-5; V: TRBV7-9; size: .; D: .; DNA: TGTGCCAGCAGCGGTCAGGGGATTACCAATCAGCCCCAGCATTTT; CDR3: CASSGQGITNQPQHF
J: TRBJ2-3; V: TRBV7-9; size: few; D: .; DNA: TGTGCCAGCAGCTCCGGACTTGCAACGCAGTATTTT; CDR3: CASSSGLATQYF
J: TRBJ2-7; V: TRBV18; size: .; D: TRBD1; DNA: TGTGCCAGCGTCCCGGGACAGCACCACGAGCAGTACTTC; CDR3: CASVPGQHHEQYF
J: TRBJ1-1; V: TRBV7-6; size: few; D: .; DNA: TGTGCCAGCAGCCGAATTGGTGGGGCCATGAACACTGAAGCTTTCTTT; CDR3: CASSRIGGAMNTEAFF
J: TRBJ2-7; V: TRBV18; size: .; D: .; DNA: TGTGCCAGCTCACCCCCAGGTCGGGGAGCGACCGAGCAGTACTTC; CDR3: CASSPPGRGATEQYF
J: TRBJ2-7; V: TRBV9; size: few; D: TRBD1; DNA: TGTGCCAGCAGCCCACAGGGGGCGCGCCTCGAGCAGTACTTC; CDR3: CASSPQGARLEQYF
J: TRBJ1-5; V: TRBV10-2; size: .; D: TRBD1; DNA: TGCGCCAGCAGTGAGACTAACAGGGGGCTGCTCAATCAGCCCCAGCATTTT; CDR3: CASSETNRGLLNQPQHF
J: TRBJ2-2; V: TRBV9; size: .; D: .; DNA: TGTGCCAGCAGCGTAGTATCAGAGGGATCGACAAACGGGGAGCTGTTTTTT; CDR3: CASSVVSEGSTNGELFF
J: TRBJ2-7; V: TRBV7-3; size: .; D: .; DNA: TGTGCCAGCAGCTTAAGCTCGACAGCTCCCTACGAGCAGTACTTC; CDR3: CASSLSSTAPYEQYF
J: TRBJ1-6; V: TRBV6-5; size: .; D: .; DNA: TGTGCCAGTGAAGACAACTATAATTCACCCCTCCACTTT; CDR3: CASEDNYNSPLHF
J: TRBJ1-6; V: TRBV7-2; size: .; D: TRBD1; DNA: TGTGCCAGCAGCTCTGGGACAGGGTACTATAATTCACCCCTCCACTTT; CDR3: CASSSGTGYYNSPLHF
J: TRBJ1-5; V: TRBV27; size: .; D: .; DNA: TGTGCCAGCGGGCCATATAGCAATCAGCCCCAGCATTTT; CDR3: CASGPYSNQPQHF
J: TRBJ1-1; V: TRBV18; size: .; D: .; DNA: TGTGCCAGCTCACCAACTGAAGTCCACACTGAAGCTTTCTTT; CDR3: CASSPTEVHTEAFF
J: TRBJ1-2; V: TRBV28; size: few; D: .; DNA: TGTGCCAGCAGCCGACAGTATGGCTACACCTTC; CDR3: CASSRQYGYTF
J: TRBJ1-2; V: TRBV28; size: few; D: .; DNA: TGTGCCAGCAGTACCCTGGGGGCCGGTAACTATGGCTACACCTTC; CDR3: CASSTLGAGNYGYTF
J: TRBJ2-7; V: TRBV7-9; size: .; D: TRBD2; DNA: TGTGCCAGCAGCCTGACCACTACTAGCGGGAGGCACGAGCAGTACTTC; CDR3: CASSLTTTSGRHEQYF
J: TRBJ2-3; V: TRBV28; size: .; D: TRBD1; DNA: TGTGCCAGCAGGCCACGGCCCGGGACAGGGGGCGTCGCAGATACGCAGTATTTT; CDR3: CASRPRPGTGGVADTQYF
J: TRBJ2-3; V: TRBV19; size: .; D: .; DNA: TGTGCCAGTAAAGGGCTACGCACAGATACGCAGTATTTT; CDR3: CASKGLRTDTQYF
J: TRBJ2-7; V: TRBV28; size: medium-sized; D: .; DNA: TGTGCCAGCAGTTTCCCTGGGGGGTCGGTGTACGAGCAGTACTTC; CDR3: CASSFPGGSVYEQYF
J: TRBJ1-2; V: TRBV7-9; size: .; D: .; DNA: TGTGCCAGCCGGGACGCTACTAACTATGGCTACACCTTC; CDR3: CASRDATNYGYTF
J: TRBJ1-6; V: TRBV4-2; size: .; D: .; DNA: TGTGCCAGCAGCCAAGATCAGGCCCGGACAGACTATAATTCACCCCTCCACTTT; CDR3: CASSQDQARTDYNSPLHF
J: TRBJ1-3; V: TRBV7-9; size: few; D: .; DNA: TGTGCCAGCAGCTGGGGTCTGGGAAACACCATATATTTT; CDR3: CASSWGLGNTIYF
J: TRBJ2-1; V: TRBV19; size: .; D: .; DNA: TGTGCCAGTAGTCCCGGGGACTTGGCTTCCAATGAGCAGTTCTTC; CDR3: CASSPGDLASNEQFF
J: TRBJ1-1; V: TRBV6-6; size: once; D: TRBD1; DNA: TGTGCCAGCAGCTACAGGGGTTCTTACACTGAAGCTTTCTTT; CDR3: CASSYRGSYTEAFF
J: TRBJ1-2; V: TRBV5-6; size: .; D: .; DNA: TGTGCCAGCACCACGGGGGGAAATAGTGGTTATGGCTACACCTTC; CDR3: CASTTGGNSGYGYTF
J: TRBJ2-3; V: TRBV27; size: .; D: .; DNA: TGTGCCAGCAGTAGAAGGGCATTTACTAGCACAGATACGCAGTATTTT; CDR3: CASSRRAFTSTDTQYF
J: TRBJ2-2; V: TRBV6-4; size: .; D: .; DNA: TGTGCCAGCAGTCAACAGGGTACCGGGGAGCTGTTTTTT; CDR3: CASSQQGTGELFF
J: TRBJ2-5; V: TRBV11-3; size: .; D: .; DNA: TGTGCCAGCAGCACCAGCGCAGGGCAGGAGACCCAGTACTTC; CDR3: CASSTSAGQETQYF
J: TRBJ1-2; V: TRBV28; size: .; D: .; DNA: TGTGCCAGCAGTCAAGGCCCGGTCCCGTCGGGGGGCTACACCTTC; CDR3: CASSQGPVPSGGYTF
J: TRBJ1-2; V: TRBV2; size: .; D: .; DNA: TGTGCCAGCAGGAAGGACCGAGCCTACTATGGCTACACCTTC; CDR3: CASRKDRAYYGYTF
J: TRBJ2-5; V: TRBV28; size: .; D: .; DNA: TGTGCCAGCAGCCCAAGCCTGAGAGGTAGAGAGACCCAGTACTTC; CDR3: CASSPSLRGRETQYF
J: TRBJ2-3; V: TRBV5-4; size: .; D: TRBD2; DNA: TGTGCCAGCAGCACGCCAAGCGGCCGGGGGGCAGATACGCAGTATTTT; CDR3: CASSTPSGRGADTQYF
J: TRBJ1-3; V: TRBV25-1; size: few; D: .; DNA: TGTGCCAGCAGTGGGACTACCACAGGAAACACCATATATTTT; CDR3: CASSGTTTGNTIYF
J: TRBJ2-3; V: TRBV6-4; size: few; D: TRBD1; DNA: TGTGCCAGCAGTGTGGGGACAGCCACAGATACGCAGTATTTT; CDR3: CASSVGTATDTQYF
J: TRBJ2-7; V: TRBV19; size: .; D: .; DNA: TGTGCCAGTAGTATTCCCCTTATATCCGACGAGCAGTACTTC; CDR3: CASSIPLISDEQYF
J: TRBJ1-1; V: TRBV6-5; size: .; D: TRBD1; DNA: TGTGCCAGCAACGACAGGGGGGAAAACACTGAAGCTTTCTTT; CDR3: CASNDRGENTEAFF
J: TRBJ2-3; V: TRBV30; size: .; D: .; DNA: TGTGCCTGGAGTGCAAGAGCTTTAGTGGATACGCAGTATTTT; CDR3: CAWSARALVDTQYF
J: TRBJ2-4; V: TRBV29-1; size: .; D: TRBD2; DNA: TGCAGCGTGGCGACTAGCGGGGAAGCCAAAAACATTCAGTACTTC; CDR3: CSVATSGEAKNIQYF
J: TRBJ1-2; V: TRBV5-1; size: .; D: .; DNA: TGCGCCAGCAGCTTGGATGGAACCGGGGATGGCTATGGCTACACCTTC; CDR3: CASSLDGTGDGYGYTF
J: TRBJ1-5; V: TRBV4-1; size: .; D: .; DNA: TGCGCCAGCAGCCAAGTCGGGAGGGAAAATCAGCCCCAGCATTTT; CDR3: CASSQVGRENQPQHF
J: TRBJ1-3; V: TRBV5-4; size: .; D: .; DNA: TGTGCCAGCAGCTTGGACAGGGCTAGAAACACTATATATTTT; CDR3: CASSLDRARNTIYF
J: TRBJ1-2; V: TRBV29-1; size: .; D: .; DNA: TGCAGCGTTGAAGGACCAGAGGGCTACACCTTC; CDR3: CSVEGPEGYTF
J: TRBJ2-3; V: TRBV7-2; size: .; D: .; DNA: TGTGCCAGCAGCTTATATCGGGGGGCCTTAGATACGCAGTATTTT; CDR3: CASSLYRGALDTQYF
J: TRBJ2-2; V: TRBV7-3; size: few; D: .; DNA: TGTGCCAGCAGCTTAAGAGGAGGGAACACCGGGGAGCTGTTTTTT; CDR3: CASSLRGGNTGELFF
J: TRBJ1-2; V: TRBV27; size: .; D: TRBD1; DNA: TGTGCCAGCAGTTTACTGGGACAGGGCTATGGCTACACCTTC; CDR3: CASSLLGQGYGYTF
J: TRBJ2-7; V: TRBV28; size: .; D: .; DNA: TGTGCCAGCAGTTTTAGGCACGAGCAGTACTTC; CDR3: CASSFRHEQYF
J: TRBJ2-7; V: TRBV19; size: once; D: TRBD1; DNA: TGTGCCAGTAGCAATAGAGACCGGGACAGCTTCCCCTACGAGCAGTACTTC; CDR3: CASSNRDRDSFPYEQYF
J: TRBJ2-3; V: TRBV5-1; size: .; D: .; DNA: TGCGCCAGCAGCTTGAGGCTACTCACAGATACGCAGTATTTT; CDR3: CASSLRLLTDTQYF
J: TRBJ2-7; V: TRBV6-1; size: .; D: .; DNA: TGTGCCAGCAGTGAAGCTAGGCCCGGGCAATACGAGCAGTACTTC; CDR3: CASSEARPGQYEQYF
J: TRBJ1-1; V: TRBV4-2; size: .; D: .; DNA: TGTGCCAGCAGCCAGAGGTTAAGGGACACTGAAGCTTTCTTT; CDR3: CASSQRLRDTEAFF
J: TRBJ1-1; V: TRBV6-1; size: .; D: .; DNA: TGTGCCAGCAGCACCGGGTTGAACACTGAAGCTTTCTTT; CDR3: CASSTGLNTEAFF
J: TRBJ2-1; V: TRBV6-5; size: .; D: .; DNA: TGTGCCAGCAGCCAATACGATGAGCAGTTCTTC; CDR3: CASSQYDEQFF
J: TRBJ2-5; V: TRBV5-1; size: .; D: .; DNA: TGCGCCAGCAATCAGAGAGAGACCCAGTACTTC; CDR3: CASNQRETQYF
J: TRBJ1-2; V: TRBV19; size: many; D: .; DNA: TGTGCCAGTAGTTCCCAGAATTATGGCTACACCTTC; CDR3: CASSSQNYGYTF